This TCR beta chain was recovered during a study of glioma-infiltrating T cells after dendritic cell vaccination. Study-wide context: Autologous tumor lysate was loaded overnight onto monocyte-derived dendritic cells grown less than 8 days with IL-4 and GM-CSF.

The time point: after dendritic cell vaccination, including at tumor progression/relapse. Fresh-frozen tumor tissue and more than two years of survival data were available for all. All glioblastoma patients lacked an isocitrate dehydrogenase mutation. The primer mix had 60 V beta and 13 J beta primers. Sequenced by immunoSEQ multiplex PCR; TCRdb stores in-frame clones only, minus some. The table records more than 45,000 clones, roughly 80% of them present only once. The CDR3 has 18 residues. Per germline, CDR1 SEHNR and CDR2 FQNEAQ (reference sequence). The trim removed 6 bases at V and 0 bases at J, leaving 12 bases unmatched.

This rearrangement joins TRBV7-9 to TRBJ2-1; 9 positions agree with TRBD1. The specimen was blood, collected after dendritic cell vaccination. The receptor was derived from a human donor with glioblastoma. The CDR3 loop is CASSVPGQGYRSYNEQFF. As DNA, the CDR3 is TGTGCCAGCAGTGTACCGGGACAGGGATACCGCTCCTACAATGAGCAGTTCTTC.